The rows below give T cell receptor beta chains drawn from one sample of a study of T-cell reconstitution after alpha-beta-depleted transplantation in children. TCRdb reanalysed the PCR reads using MiXCR and keeps one entry per CDR3 protein. The sample lists 200,000 to 250,000 distinct CDR3 sequences; around 9.5% were seen once. Sequencing used PBMCs from the stem cell graft donor, obtained from the stem cell graft. Receptors originate from a human donor who donated a stem cell graft to a child with acute lymphoblastic leukemia. Each CDR3 is given with its conserved first and last residue. The D gene is left open where the match is weak. The size entry is marked missing in some rows and otherwise reads once, few, many or a size class.

cdr3_aa	cdr3_nt	clone_size	j_call	v_call	d_call	cdr3_length
CSANGGKEDGYTF	TGCAGTGCTAACGGGGGGAAGGAGGATGGCTACACCTTC	.	TRBJ1-2	TRBV20-1	.	13
CASSLDTSNEKLFF	TGCGCCAGCAGCTTGGATACCTCTAATGAAAAACTGTTTTTT	many	TRBJ1-4	TRBV5-1	.	14
CASSVVSDVLDGYTF	TGTGCCAGCAGCGTAGTGTCGGACGTATTGGATGGCTACACCTTC	few	TRBJ1-2	TRBV9	.	15
CATSDLRAGLVGNEQFF	TGTGCCACCAGTGATTTGCGAGCGGGTCTTGTAGGGAATGAGCAGTTCTTC	many	TRBJ2-1	TRBV24-1	.	17
CSVELLGAGTGLRYF	TGCAGCGTTGAACTATTGGGTGCGGGGACAGGGCTGAGATATTTT	many	TRBJ1-3	TRBV29-1	TRBD1	15
CSASFGGYQPQHF	TGCAGTGCTAGTTTTGGCGGTTATCAGCCCCAGCATTTT	few	TRBJ1-5	TRBV20-1	.	13
CSVEQGNLAGELFF	TGCAGCGTGGAACAGGGGAATTTGGCCGGGGAGCTGTTTTTT	many	TRBJ2-2	TRBV29-1	TRBD1	14
CASSQDPRGGTDTQYF	TGTGCCAGCAGCCAAGATCCGCGGGGGGGCACAGATACGCAGTATTTT	many	TRBJ2-3	TRBV4-2	TRBD2	16
CASSYSDPLGQGFGGYTF	TGTGCCAGCAGTTACTCGGACCCCCTGGGGCAGGGTTTTGGTGGCTACACCTTC	few	TRBJ1-2	TRBV6-5	.	18
CASSLSDRIPGELFF	TGTGCCAGCAGTTTATCGGACAGGATTCCCGGGGAGCTGTTTTTT	few	TRBJ2-2	TRBV27	TRBD1	15
CASGGDNEQFF	TGTGCCAGTGGAGGAGACAATGAGCAGTTCTTC	many	TRBJ2-1	TRBV2	.	11
CSARDRRAALTDTQYF	TGCAGTGCTAGAGATCGACGAGCGGCCCTCACAGATACGCAGTATTTT	few	TRBJ2-3	TRBV20-1	.	16
CASSLIPGGITGELFF	TGCGCCAGCAGCTTGATTCCAGGGGGCATCACCGGGGAGCTGTTTTTT	many	TRBJ2-2	TRBV5-1	TRBD1	16
CASSSGGGSDTQYF	TGCGCCAGCAGCTCAGGGGGGGGGTCAGATACGCAGTATTTT	.	TRBJ2-3	TRBV5-1	.	14
CASRNRGGYGYTF	TGTGCCAGCAGGAACAGGGGAGGCTATGGCTACACCTTC	many	TRBJ1-2	TRBV12-3/TRBV12-4	TRBD1	13